This T cell receptor beta chain was documented in a study of OX40 agonist ivuxolimab in advanced cancers. Study at large: At doses from 0.01 to 10 mg/kg, patients were given intravenous ivuxolimab every 2 weeks.

As regards this clone: Antigen unknown.

Using immunoSEQ multiplex PCR, the repertoire was profiled, and TCRdb retains in-frame clones only, with some absent. Among 80,000 to 100,000 clones, roughly 94% were seen once, and the ten largest hold about 0.17%. Overall study results and limits: Fewer expanded clones were found on average in CD4+ than in CD8+ T cells.

This specimen consisted of CD4+ or CD8+ T cells sorted from blood, obtained in a trial of the OX40 agonist ivuxolimab. The TCR was taken from an adult with an advanced solid tumor such as melanoma, head and neck, liver or kidney cancer.

The CDR3, as DNA: TGTGCCACCAGCAGAGATTTAGGCGGGAGCACCAATGAGCAGTTCTTC. This sequence encodes CATSRDLGGSTNEQFF. The chain employs TRBV15 and TRBJ2-1; 7 nucleotides agree with TRBD2. The CDR3 spans 16 residues. Germline V gene sequence: CDR1 LNHNV, CDR2 YYDKDF (reference sequence). V was clipped by 0 bases and J by 6 bases; unmatched bases: 8.